Presented here are 17 T cell receptor beta chains from one specimen sequenced in a study of vaccination and CD4 T cells after COVID-19. Sequencing of the DNA from cultured CD4+ T cells was carried out with the Oncomine TCR Beta short-read assay. Using its own MiXCR run on the PCR reads, TCRdb lists one record per CDR3 protein. There are about 16,000 distinct CDR3 sequences in the sample; about 59% occur only once, and around 19% lies in the top ten. Treatment given: roughly 10-day PBMC culture with coronavirus spike peptide pools or control peptides (ViraFEST assay). For these TCRs, the target antigens are not known. The sequences come from CD4+ T cells from blood, cultured in vitro, collected before SARS-CoV-2 vaccination. The receptors come from a human donor who had recovered from COVID-19.

The V and J genes are TRBV20-1 and TRBJ2-1, with 8 bases lining up with TRBD2. Per germline, CDR1 DFQATT and CDR2 SNEGSKA (reference sequence). The V and J ends lost 4 bases and 6 bases, in that order; junction bases with no gene match: 8. The CDR3 extends over 14 amino acids. In nucleotides, the CDR3 is TGCAGTGCTACTTTGAGCGGGAGTTTCAATGAGCAGTTCTTC. This gives the protein CSATLSGSFNEQFF.

There are a few counts of this clonotype. The chain employs TRBV7-8 and TRBJ2-7, with D perhaps given as TRBD1 or TRBD2 (6 bases each). In germline, CDR1 is SGHVS, CDR2 FQNEAQ. V was cut by 3 bases and J by 5 bases, with 20 bases left in between. This CDR3 region has 16 residues. The CDR3 sequence: CASSFSSIGGRDEQYF. The CDR3 DNA is TGTGCCAGCAGCTTCTCCTCGATCGGGGGCAGGGACGAGCAGTACTTC.

Sample share makes this clonotype large. The rearrangement joins TRBV2 to TRBJ2-2; TRBD1 or TRBD2 may be the D gene (6 bases each). The germline gives CDR1 SNHLY, CDR2 FYNNEI. Trimming removed 6 bases from V and 2 bases from J, with 10 bases in between. This CDR3 spans 14 amino acids. The chain's CDR3 is CASSTGGNTGELFF. The DNA for the CDR3 is TGTGCCAGCAGCACCGGGGGCAACACCGGGGAGCTGTTTTTT.

V gene TRBV19 combines with J gene TRBJ1-2, with TRBD1 matching over 10 bases. Per germline, CDR1 LNHDA and CDR2 SQIVND (reference sequence). The J segment lost 1 base and the V segment lost 10 bases, leaving 6 bases of the junction unmatched. CDR3 length equals 14 residues. The CDR3 DNA reads as TGTGCCACCTCGGACAGGGGGTATAACTATGGCTACACCTTC. This encodes CATSDRGYNYGYTF.

The chain carries TRBV4-1 and TRBJ1-1; no reliable D call. The CDR3 length is 13 residues. The V end was cut by 7 bases, the J end by 0 bases, with 9 bases between. Looked up from germline, CDR1 is MGHRA and CDR2 is YSYEKL. The CDR3 loop is CASMYRMNTEAFF. The CDR3 region has the DNA TGCGCCAGCATGTATAGGATGAACACTGAAGCTTTCTTT.

This rearrangement joins TRBV5-6 to TRBJ1-6; D gene ambiguous. The CDR3 runs 15 residues. Trimming took 2 bases from V and 8 from J, leaving 14 bases between them. Germline values: CDR1 SGHDT, CDR2 YYEEEE. The DNA for the CDR3 is TGTGCCAGCAGCTTCTTAGGGATTAACGATTCACCCCTCCACTTT. The encoded protein is CASSFLGINDSPLHF.

The chain combines TRBV19 with TRBJ2-7, with a tentative D call TRBD2 (5 bases). The V gene lost 6 bases and the J gene lost 5 bases, with 8 bases spanning the gap. There are 11 residues in the CDR3. Germline V gives CDR1 LNHDA, CDR2 SQIVND (reference sequence). CDR3 sequence (DNA): TGTGCCAGTAGGGACTCTCACGAGCAGTACTTC. Amino acids: CASRDSHEQYF.

This clonotype has more than one count but fewer than ten. V is TRBV20-1 and J is TRBJ2-3; a weak D match, TRBD2 (5 bases). The CDR3 spans 15 residues. V was clipped by 0 bases and J by 2 bases, with 12 bases between them. Germline CDR1 and CDR2: DFQATT and SNEGSKA (reference sequence). The CDR3 spells CSARDTEDYTDTQYF. The CDR3 nucleotides read TGCAGTGCTAGAGACACGGAGGATTACACAGATACGCAGTATTTT.

The rearrangement uses TRBV7-9 and TRBJ2-5; 10 bases are a match to TRBD2. The CDR3 extends over 16 amino acids. Germline trimming cut 2 bases from V and 4 bases from J; bases unmatched to any gene: 7. Per the germline V gene, CDR1 is SEHNR and CDR2 is FQNEAQ (reference sequence). CDR3 sequence: CASSLPSGSSGETQYF. CDR3 nucleotides: TGTGCCAGCAGCTTACCTAGCGGGAGTTCTGGAGAGACCCAGTACTTC. Supplemented by reference TRBV7-9 and TRBJ2-5, the full variable domain reads DTGVSQNPRHKITKRGQNVTFRCDPISEHNRLYWYRQTLGQGPEFLTYFQNEAQLEKSRLLSDRFSAERPKGSFSTLEIQRTEQGDSAMYLCASSLPSGSSGETQYFGPGTRLLVL.

This chain uses TRBV29-1 with TRBJ1-2; 8 positions match TRBD1. The J segment lost 3 bases and the V segment lost 7 bases, leaving 4 bases of the junction unmatched. This CDR3 has 12 residues. Per the germline V gene, CDR1 is SQVTM and CDR2 is ANQGSEA. CDR3 residues: CSAMTGDYGYTF. CDR3 nucleotides: TGCAGCGCTATGACAGGGGACTATGGCTACACCTTC.

The chain recombines TRBV28 with TRBJ2-3; no clear D gene. CDR1 and CDR2 (germline): MDHEN, SYDVKM. The CDR3 spans 13 residues. V lost 8 bases to trimming and J lost 0 bases, with 9 bases between them. CDR3 residues: CASRLTSTDTQYF. The CDR3 DNA is TGTGCCAGCCGATTAACTAGCACAGATACGCAGTATTTT.

V usage is TRBV12-3 or TRBV12-4 and J usage is TRBJ1-2; perhaps TRBD1 as D (6 bases). This CDR3 region has 18 residues. Trimming shortened V by 4 bases and J by 3 bases, and 24 bases separated the two germline ends. CDR3 nucleotide sequence: TGTGCCAGCAGTTATGGGGGGCGGAAGACGTATACGGACTATGGCTACACCTTC. This gives the protein CASSYGGRKTYTDYGYTF.

The CDR3: CSAIWDPFQETQYF. The CDR3 DNA reads as TGCAGTGCTATCTGGGACCCGTTCCAAGAGACCCAGTACTTC. The chain combines TRBV20-1 with TRBJ2-5; perhaps D is TRBD1 or TRBD2 (5 bases each). V shed 4 bases and J shed 1 base, with 13 bases lying between them. Germline loops: CDR1 DFQATT, CDR2 SNEGSKA (reference sequence). The CDR3 consists of 14 residues.

The J gene is TRBJ2-5, the V gene TRBV12-3 or TRBV12-4, with 10 bases aligning to TRBD2. The trim removed 6 bases at V and 5 bases at J, leaving 9 bases unmatched. This CDR3 has 15 amino acids. CDR3 nucleotides: TGTGCCAGCAGCTATCTAGCGGGAGACGGGGAGACCCAGTACTTC. It specifies CASSYLAGDGETQYF.

This clonotype turned up a few times. The rearrangement links TRBV20-1 to TRBJ2-5, with a tentative D call TRBD2 (6 bases). CDR1 DFQATT and CDR2 SNEGSKA come from the germline V gene (reference sequence). The CDR3 covers 12 residues. Deletions cut 8 bases from V and 5 bases from J, with 15 bases between. CDR3 loop: CSPRSGGETQYF. CDR3 in DNA: TGCAGTCCGCGTAGCGGCGGGGAGACCCAGTACTTC.

This rearrangement joins TRBV2 to TRBJ1-2; D is perhaps TRBD1 (5 bases). The length of the CDR3 is 13 residues. V lost 10 bases and J 3 bases, leaving 15 bases between the germline ends. Germline V gene lookup returns CDR1 SNHLY and CDR2 FYNNEI. CDR3: CATQRGEDYGYTF. In DNA, the CDR3 is TGTGCCACCCAGAGGGGAGAGGACTATGGCTACACCTTC.

This clonotype showed up just once. This chain uses TRBV20-1 with TRBJ2-3, with D hard to call. The V end lost 0 bases, the J end lost 0 bases, and 10 bases lay between the germline ends. Germline V gene data show CDR1 as DFQATT and CDR2 as SNEGSKA (reference sequence). The CDR3 covers 15 residues. The CDR3 DNA follows: TGCAGTGCTAGAGATTGGACGTCTAGCACAGATACGCAGTATTTT. It translates to CSARDWTSSTDTQYF.